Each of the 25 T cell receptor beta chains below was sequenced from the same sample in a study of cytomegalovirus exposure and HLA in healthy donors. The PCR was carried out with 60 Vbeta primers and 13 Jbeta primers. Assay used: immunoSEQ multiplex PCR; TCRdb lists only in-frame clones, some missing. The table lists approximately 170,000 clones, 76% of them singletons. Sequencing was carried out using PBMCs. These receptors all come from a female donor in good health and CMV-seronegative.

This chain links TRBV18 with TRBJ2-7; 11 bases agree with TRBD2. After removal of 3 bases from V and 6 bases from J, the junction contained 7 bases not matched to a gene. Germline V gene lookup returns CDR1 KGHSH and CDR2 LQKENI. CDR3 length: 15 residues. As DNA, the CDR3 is TGTGCCAGCTCACCGGGACTAGCGGTGTTGGGCGAGCAGTACTTC. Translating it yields CASSPGLAVLGEQYF.

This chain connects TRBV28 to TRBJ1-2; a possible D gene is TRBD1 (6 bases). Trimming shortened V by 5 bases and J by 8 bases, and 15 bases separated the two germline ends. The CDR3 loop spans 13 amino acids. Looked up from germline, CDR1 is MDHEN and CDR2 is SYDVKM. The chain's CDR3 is CASSDNDRWGYTF. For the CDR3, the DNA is TGTGCCAGCAGTGACAATGACAGGTGGGGCTACACCTTC.

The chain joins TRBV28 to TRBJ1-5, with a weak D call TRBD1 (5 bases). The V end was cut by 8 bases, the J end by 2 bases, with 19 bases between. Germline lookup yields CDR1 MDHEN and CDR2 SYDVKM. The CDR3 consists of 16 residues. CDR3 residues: CASLLGGGPGNQPQHF. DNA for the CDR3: TGTGCCAGCCTCCTCGGGGGGGGTCCCGGCAATCAGCCCCAGCATTTT. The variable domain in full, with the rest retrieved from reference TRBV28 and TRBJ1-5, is DVKVTQSSRYLVKRTGEKVFLECVQDMDHENMFWYRQDPGLGLRLIYFSYDVKMKEKGDIPEGYSVSREKKERFSLILESASTNQTSMYLCASLLGGGPGNQPQHFGDGTRLSIL.

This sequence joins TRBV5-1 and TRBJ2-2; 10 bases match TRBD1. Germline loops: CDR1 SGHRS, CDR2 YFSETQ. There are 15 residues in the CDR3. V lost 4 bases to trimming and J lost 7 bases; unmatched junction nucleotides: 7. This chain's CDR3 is CASSLDRGQGGELFF. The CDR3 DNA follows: TGCGCCAGCAGCCTCGACAGGGGGCAGGGCGGGGAGCTGTTTTTT.

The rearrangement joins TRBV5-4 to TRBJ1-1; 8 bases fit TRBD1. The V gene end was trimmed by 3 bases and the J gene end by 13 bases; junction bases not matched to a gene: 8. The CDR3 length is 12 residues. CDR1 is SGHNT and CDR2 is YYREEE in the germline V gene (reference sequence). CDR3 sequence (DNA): TGTGCCAGCAGCTCCTCAGGGGGCCAAGGTTTCTTT. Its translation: CASSSSGGQGFF.

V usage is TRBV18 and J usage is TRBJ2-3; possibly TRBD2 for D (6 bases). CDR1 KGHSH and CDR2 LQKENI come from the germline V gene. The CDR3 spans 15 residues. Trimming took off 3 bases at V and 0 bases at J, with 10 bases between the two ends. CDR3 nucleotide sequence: TGTGCCAGCTCACCCGCTGGGACTAGCACAGATACGCAGTATTTT. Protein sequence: CASSPAGTSTDTQYF.

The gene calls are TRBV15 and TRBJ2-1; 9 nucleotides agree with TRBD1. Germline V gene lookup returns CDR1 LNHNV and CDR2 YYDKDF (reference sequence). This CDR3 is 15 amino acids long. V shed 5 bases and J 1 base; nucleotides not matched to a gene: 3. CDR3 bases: TGTGCCACCAGCTTTGGACAGGGGTCCTACAATGAGCAGTTCTTC. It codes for CATSFGQGSYNEQFF.

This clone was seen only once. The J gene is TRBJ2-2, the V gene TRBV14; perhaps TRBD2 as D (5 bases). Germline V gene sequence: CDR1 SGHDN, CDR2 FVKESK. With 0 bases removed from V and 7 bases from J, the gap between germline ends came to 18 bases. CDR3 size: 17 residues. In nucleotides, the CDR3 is TGTGCCAGCAGCCAAGATGCGGCAGGCCTTGGAGGCGGGGAGCTGTTTTTT. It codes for CASSQDAAGLGGGELFF.

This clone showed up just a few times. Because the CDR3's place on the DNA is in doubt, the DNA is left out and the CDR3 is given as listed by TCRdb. The chain's CDR3 is CASSTSRQETQYF. The rearrangement joins TRBV27 to TRBJ2-5; the table assigns TRBD2, which was not confirmed against the DNA. The CDR3 region is 13 residues in length, termini included. Germline CDR1 and CDR2: MNHEY and SMNVEV (reference sequence).

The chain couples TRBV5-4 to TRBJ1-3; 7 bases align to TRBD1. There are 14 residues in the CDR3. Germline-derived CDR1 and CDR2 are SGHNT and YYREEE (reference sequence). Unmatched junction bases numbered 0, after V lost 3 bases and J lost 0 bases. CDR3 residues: CASSYRGSGNTIYF. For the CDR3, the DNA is TGTGCCAGCAGCTACAGGGGCTCTGGAAACACCATATATTTT. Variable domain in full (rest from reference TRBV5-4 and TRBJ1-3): ETGVTQSPTHLIKTRGQQVTLRCSSQSGHNTVSWYQQALGQGPQFIFQYYREEENGRGNFPPRFSGLQFPNYSSELNVNALELDDSALYLCASSYRGSGNTIYFGEGSWLTVV.

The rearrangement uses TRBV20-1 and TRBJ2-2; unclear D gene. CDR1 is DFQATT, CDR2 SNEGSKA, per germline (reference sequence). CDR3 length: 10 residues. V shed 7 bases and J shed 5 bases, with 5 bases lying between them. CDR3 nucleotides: TGCAGTGGTTCTACCGGGGAGCTGTTTTTT. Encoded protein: CSGSTGELFF.

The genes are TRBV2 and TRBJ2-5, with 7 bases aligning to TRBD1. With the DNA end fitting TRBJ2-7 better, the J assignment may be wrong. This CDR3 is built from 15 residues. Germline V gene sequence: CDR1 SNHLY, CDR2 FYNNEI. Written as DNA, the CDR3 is TGTGCCAGCAGCTCCCAGGCACAGGGGCCCTACGAGCAGTACTTC. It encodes CASSSQAQGPYEQYF.

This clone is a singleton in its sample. The CDR3 DNA sequence: TGTGCCAGCAGAGACCAGTCGGGAAGCTATGGCTACACCTTC. Its protein product is CASRDQSGSYGYTF. The V gene is TRBV4-2, the J gene TRBJ1-2; unclear D gene. CDR3 size: 14 residues. Trimming pared 6 bases from V and 4 bases from J, leaving 15 bases between. The germline V gene encodes CDR1 LGHNA and CDR2 YNFKEQ.

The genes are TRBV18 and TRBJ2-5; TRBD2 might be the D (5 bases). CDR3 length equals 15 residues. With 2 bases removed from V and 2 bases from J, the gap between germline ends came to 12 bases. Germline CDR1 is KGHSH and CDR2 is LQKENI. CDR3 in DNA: TGTGCCAGCTCACCAGGAACTAGACCTCAAGAGACCCAGTACTTC. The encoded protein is CASSPGTRPQETQYF. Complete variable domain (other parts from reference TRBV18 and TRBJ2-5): NAGVMQNPRHLVRRRGQEARLRCSPMKGHSHVYWYRQLPEEGLKFMVYLQKENIIDESGMPKERFSAEFPKEGPSILRIQQVVRGDSAAYFCASSPGTRPQETQYFGPGTRLLVL.

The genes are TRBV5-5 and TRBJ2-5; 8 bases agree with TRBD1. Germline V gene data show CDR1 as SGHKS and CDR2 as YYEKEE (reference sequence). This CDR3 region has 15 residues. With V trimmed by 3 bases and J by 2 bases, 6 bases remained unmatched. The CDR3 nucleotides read TGTGCCAGCAGCTCCCTAGGACAGGGACAAGAGACCCAGTACTTC. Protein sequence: CASSSLGQGQETQYF.

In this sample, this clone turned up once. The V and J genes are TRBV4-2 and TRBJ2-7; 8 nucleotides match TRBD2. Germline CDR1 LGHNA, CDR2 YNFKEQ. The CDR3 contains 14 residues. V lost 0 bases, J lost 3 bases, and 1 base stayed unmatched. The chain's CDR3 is CASSQDTSGYEQYF. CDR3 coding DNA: TGTGCCAGCAGCCAAGATACTAGCGGCTACGAGCAGTACTTC.

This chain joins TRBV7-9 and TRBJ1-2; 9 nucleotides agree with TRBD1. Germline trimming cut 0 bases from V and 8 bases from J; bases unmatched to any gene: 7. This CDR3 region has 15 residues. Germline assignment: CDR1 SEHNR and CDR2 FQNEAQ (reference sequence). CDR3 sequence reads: CASSLAQTGGGGYTF. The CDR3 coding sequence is TGTGCCAGCAGCTTAGCCCAGACAGGGGGAGGCGGCTACACCTTC.

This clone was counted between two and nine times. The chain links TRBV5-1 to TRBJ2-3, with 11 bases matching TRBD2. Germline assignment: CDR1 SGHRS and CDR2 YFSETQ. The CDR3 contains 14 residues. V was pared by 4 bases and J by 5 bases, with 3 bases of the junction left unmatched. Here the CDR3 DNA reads TGCGCCAGCAGCATAGCGGGAGGGAGAGATACGCAGTATTTT. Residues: CASSIAGGRDTQYF.

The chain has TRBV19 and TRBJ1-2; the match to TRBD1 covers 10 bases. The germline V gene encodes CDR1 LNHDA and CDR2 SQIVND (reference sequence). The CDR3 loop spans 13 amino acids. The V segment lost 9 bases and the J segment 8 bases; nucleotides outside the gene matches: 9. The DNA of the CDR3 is TGTGCCAGCCGGGGGACAGGGGCGCCCGGCTACACCTTC. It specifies CASRGTGAPGYTF.

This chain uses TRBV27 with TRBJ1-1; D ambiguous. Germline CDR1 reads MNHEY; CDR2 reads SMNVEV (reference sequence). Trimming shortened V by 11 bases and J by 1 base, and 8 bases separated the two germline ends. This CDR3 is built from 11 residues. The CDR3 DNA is TGTGCCGCAGGCAAGAACACTGAAGCTTTCTTT. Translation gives CAAGKNTEAFF.

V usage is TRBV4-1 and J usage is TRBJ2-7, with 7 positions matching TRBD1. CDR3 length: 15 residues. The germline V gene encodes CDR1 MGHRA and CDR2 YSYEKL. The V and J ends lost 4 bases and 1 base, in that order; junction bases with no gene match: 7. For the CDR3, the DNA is TGCGCCAGCAGCCTAGACAGGGTGAGGTCCTACGAGCAGTACTTC. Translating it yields CASSLDRVRSYEQYF.

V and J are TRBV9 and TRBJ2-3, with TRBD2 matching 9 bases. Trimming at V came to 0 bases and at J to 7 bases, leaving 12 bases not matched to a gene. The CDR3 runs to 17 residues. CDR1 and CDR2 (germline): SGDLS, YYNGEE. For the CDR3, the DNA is TGTGCCAGCAGCGTAGAGTTGGCGGGAGGGGGTGCGAATACGCAGTATTTT. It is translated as CASSVELAGGGANTQYF.

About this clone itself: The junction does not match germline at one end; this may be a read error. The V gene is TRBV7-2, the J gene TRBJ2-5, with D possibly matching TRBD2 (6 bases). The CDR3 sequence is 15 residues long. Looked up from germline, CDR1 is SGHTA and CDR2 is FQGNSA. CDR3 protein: CASNLVGSGRETQYF. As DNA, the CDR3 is TGTGCCAGCAACTTAGTTGGTTCGGGGAGGGAGACCCAGTACTTC.

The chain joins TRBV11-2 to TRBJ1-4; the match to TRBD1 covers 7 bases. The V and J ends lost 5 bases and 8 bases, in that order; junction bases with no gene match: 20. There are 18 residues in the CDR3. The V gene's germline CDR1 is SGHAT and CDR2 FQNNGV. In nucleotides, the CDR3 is TGTGCCAGCAGCGTATACAGGGGTAATTTACCCCACGGGGAAAAACTGTTTTTT. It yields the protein CASSVYRGNLPHGEKLFF.

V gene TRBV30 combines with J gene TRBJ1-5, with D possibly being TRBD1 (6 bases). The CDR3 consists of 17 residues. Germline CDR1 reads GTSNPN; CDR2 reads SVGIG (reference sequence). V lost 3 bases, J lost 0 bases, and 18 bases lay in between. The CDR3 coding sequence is TGTGCCTGGAGCTCTGGGGGGGGCTTCTATAGCAATCAGCCCCAGCATTTT. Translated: CAWSSGGGFYSNQPQHF.